This T cell receptor beta chain was found in a study of regulatory T cells in long-lasting Graves disease. Overall study results and limits: Newly diagnosed disease favored TRBV20-1 and TRBJ2-1 over persistent disease.

V was shortened by 6 bases and J by 2 bases, with 13 bases between the two germline ends. The CDR3 contains 13 residues. Germline lookup yields CDR1 SQVTM and CDR2 ANQGSEA. Combining iRepertoire HTBI primers with Arm-PCR of CDR3 regions, the authors built TCR beta libraries. TCRdb used MiXCR to reprocess the multiplex PCR reads, holding one entry per CDR3 protein. This sample has 650,000 to 700,000 distinct CDR3 sequences, with around 30% found just once. Time point indicated: persistent/refractory GD, antithyroid drugs over 5 years with positive TRAb. RNA from PBMCs was the source of the TCR library. This clonotype has only a few counts. Its cognate antigen is unknown.

The receptor comes from a female donor with Graves disease. This sequence joins TRBV29-1 and TRBJ2-5; D is ambiguous. The starting material was peripheral blood mononuclear cells (PBMCs), obtained when the disease was refractory, from a patient treated with antithyroid drugs. The CDR3 nucleotides read TGCAGCGTAATCGACTGGAAACAAGAGACCCAGTACTTC. This translates into CSVIDWKQETQYF.